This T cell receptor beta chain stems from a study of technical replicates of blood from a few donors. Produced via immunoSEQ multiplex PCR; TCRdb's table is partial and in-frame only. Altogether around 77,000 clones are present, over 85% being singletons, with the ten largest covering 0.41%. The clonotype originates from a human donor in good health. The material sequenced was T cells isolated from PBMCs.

The DNA for the CDR3 is TGTGCCAGCAGCGCGACAGGGGTCGGCTACACCTTC. This gives the protein CASSATGVGYTF. The chain couples TRBV11-2 to TRBJ1-2; 8 bases line up with TRBD1. The V gene end was trimmed by 5 bases and the J gene end by 8 bases; junction bases not matched to a gene: 4. The CDR3 totals 12 residues. Looked up from germline, CDR1 is SGHAT and CDR2 is FQNNGV.